The sequence of this T cell receptor (beta chain) was determined in a study of neurological immune-mediated disorders. This clonotype was found many times. J lost 0 bases, V lost 6 bases, and 7 bases had no gene match. The CDR3 extends over 15 amino acids. CDR1 and CDR2 (germline): SQVTM, ANQGSEA. MiXCR was run by TCRdb on the 5' RACE reads, yielding one entry per CDR3 protein. The sample has around 15,000 distinct CDR3 sequences, 20% to 25% seen once. The V call is TRBV29-1, the J call TRBJ2-2, with 7 bases matching TRBD1. The specimen sequenced was PBMCs. The TCR comes from a middle-aged man in good health. The CDR3 nucleotides read TGCAGCGTGCTCAGGACAGGATCGAACACCGGGGAGCTGTTTTTT. Amino acid sequence: CSVLRTGSNTGELFF.